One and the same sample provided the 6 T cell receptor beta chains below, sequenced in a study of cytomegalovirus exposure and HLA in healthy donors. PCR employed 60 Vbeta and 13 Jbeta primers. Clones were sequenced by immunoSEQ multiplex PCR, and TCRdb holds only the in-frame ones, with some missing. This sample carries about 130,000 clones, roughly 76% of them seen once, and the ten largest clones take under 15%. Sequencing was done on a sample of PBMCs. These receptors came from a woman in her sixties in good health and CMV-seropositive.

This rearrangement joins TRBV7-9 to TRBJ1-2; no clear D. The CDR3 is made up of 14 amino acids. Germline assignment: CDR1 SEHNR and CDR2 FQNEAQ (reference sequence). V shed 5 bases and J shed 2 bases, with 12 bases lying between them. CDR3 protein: CASSAPIRNYGYTF. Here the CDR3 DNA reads TGTGCCAGCAGCGCCCCCATCAGAAACTATGGCTACACCTTC.

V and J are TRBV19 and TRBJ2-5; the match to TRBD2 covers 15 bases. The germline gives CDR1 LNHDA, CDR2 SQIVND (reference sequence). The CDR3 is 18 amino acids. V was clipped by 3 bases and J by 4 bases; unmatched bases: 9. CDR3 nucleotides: TGTGCCAGTAGTATGTCGGGACTAGCGGGAGGAAGGATAGAGACCCAGTACTTC. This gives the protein CASSMSGLAGGRIETQYF.

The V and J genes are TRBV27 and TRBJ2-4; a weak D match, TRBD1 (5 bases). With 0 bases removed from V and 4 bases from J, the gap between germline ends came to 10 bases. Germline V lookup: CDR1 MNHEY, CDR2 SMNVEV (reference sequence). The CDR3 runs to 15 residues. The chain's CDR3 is CASSLSNTGKNIQYF. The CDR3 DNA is TGTGCCAGCAGTTTATCCAATACAGGAAAAAACATTCAGTACTTC.

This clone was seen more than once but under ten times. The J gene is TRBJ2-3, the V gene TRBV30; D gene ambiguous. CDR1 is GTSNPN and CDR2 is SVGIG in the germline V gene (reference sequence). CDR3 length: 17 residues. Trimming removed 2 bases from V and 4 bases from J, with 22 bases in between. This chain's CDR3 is CAWSKTVSENFADTQYF. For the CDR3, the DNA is TGTGCCTGGAGTAAAACCGTATCCGAGAACTTTGCAGATACGCAGTATTTT.

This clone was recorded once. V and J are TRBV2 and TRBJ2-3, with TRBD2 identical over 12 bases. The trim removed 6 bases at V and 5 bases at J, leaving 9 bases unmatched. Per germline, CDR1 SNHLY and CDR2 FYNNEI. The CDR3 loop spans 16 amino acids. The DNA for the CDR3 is TGTGCCAGCAGCGAAAGGACTAGCGGGACGGGAGATACGCAGTATTTT. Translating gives CASSERTSGTGDTQYF.

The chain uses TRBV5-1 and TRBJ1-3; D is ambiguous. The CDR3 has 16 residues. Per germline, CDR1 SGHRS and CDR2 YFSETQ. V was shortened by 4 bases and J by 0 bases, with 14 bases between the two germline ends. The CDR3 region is CASSPRPGNSGNTIYF. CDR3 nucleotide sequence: TGCGCCAGCAGCCCCCGTCCGGGGAACTCTGGAAACACCATATATTTT. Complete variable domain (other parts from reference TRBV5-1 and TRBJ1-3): KAGVTQTPRYLIKTRGQQVTLSCSPISGHRSVSWYQQTPGQGLQFLFEYFSETQRNKGNFPGRFSGRQFSNSRSEMNVSTLELGDSALYLCASSPRPGNSGNTIYFGEGSWLTVV.